These T cell receptor beta chains were read from a single sample in a study of blood T cell repertoires in COVID-19. Method: immunoSEQ multiplex PCR; TCRdb's copy keeps in-frame clones and lacks some. The table shows 55,000 to 75,000 clones, with approximately 82% occurring only once. The sample comprised peripheral blood. Source of these receptors: a man older than 75 with active COVID-19. The CDR3 runs from the conserved cysteine through the conserved F or W. The D gene is left open where the match is weak. Rows give clone size only sometimes, using once, few, many, or a class for an expanded clone.

J: TRBJ2-7; D: -; V: TRBV19; size: medium-sized; DNA: TGTGCCAGTAGTCGAGGACAGTACTACGAGCAGTACTTC; CDR3: CASSRGQYYEQYF
J: TRBJ2-7; D: TRBD1; V: TRBV27; size: once; DNA: TGTGCCAGCAGTCTATCGGGGACAGCCTACGAGCAGTACTTC; CDR3: CASSLSGTAYEQYF
J: TRBJ1-2; D: TRBD1; V: TRBV7-2; size: -; DNA: TGTGCCAGCAGCACACGGGACAGTAACTATGGCTACACCTTC; CDR3: CASSTRDSNYGYTF
J: TRBJ1-4; D: -; V: TRBV12-5; size: -; DNA: TGTGCTAGTGGTTTGGTACTGGGGGGGCTGGTTGAAAAACTGTTTTTT; CDR3: CASGLVLGGLVEKLFF
J: TRBJ2-1; D: TRBD1; V: TRBV29-1; size: -; DNA: TGCAGCGTTGAGAGCGGGACAGGGGGCACCTACAATGAGCAGTTCTTC; CDR3: CSVESGTGGTYNEQFF
J: TRBJ2-7; D: -; V: TRBV7-2; size: few; DNA: TGTGCCAGCAGCTCGGCACAGGGTTCTCACGAGCAGTACTTC; CDR3: CASSSAQGSHEQYF
J: TRBJ1-3; D: -; V: TRBV9; size: -; DNA: TGTGCCAGCAGCGTAAGCTGGGGCCCCTCTGGAAACACCATATATTTT; CDR3: CASSVSWGPSGNTIYF
J: TRBJ2-3; D: TRBD1; V: TRBV5-1; size: -; DNA: TGCGCCAGCAGTTCACCGGGACAGAGTTGGCATACGCAGTATTTT; CDR3: CASSSPGQSWHTQYF
J: TRBJ2-1; D: TRBD1; V: TRBV24-1; size: -; DNA: TGTGCCACCAGTGATGCGGGACAGGGGGGGTACAATGAGCAGTTCTTC; CDR3: CATSDAGQGGYNEQFF
J: TRBJ2-3; D: TRBD2; V: TRBV4-1; size: once; DNA: TGCGCCAGCAGCCAATCCTCCTCCGGGACTAGCAGATACACAGATACGCAGTATTTT; CDR3: CASSQSSSGTSRYTDTQYF
J: TRBJ1-1; D: -; V: TRBV3-1/TRBV3-2; size: -; DNA: TGTGCCAGCAGCCATAAGGAGTTTGCCCGTGAAGCTTTCTTT; CDR3: CASSHKEFAREAFF